This T cell receptor (beta chain) comes out of a study of identifying expanded T cells in peripheral blood. Study results and limitations: Across healthy donors, higher total template counts meant significantly greater roughly two-week count variance. Technical replicates showed approximately 1.2 changed clones; roughly two weeks roughly 18; four weeks 19.

Comment on this clone: Antigen unknown.

V gave up 5 bases and J gave up 4 bases; unmatched junction bases: 2. The CDR3 consists of 13 residues. From germline, CDR1 is SGDLS and CDR2 YYNGEE. Method: immunoSEQ multiplex PCR; TCRdb's copy keeps in-frame clones and lacks some. Of 65,000 to 95,000 clones listed, roughly 90% are singletons. Collection occurred without any documented infections or immune events in donors. This receptor was taken from a person aged 18 to 75 in good health. The specimen sequenced was blood. The chain carries TRBV9 and TRBJ1-2, with 10 positions matching TRBD1. The CDR3 nucleotides are TGTGCCAGCAGGGGGACAGGGGCCTATGGCTACACCTTC. It translates to CASRGTGAYGYTF.